Presented here are 30 T cell receptor beta chains from one specimen sequenced in a study of graft-versus-host responses after intestinal transplantation. Profiling relied on immunoSEQ multiplex PCR, and the TCRdb table lists in-frame clones only, not all of them. Among some 110,000 clones listed, 93% were seen once. Their cognate antigens are unknown. Sequencing was performed on unstimulated CD8+ T cells sorted from spleen or lymph node cells, taken before transplant. The receptors shown here come from a human donor who was the organ donor for an intestinal transplant.

CDR3 residues: CASSSPGTATEEQYF. In DNA, the CDR3 is TGTGCCAGCAGTTCCCCTGGGACCGCGACGGAAGAGCAGTACTTC. The chain links TRBV27 to TRBJ2-7; D tentatively fits TRBD1 or TRBD2 (5 bases each). The CDR3 consists of 15 residues. The V gene lost 4 bases and the J gene lost 7 bases, with 20 bases spanning the gap. Germline assignment: CDR1 MNHEY and CDR2 SMNVEV (reference sequence).

The chain uses TRBV27 and TRBJ1-2; the D is unclear. The CDR3 contains 15 residues. Germline V gives CDR1 MNHEY, CDR2 SMNVEV (reference sequence). V dropped 3 bases and J dropped 3 bases, with 14 bases sitting between them. DNA for the CDR3: TGTGCCAGCAGTTTTGATCCCGGCCAATACTATGGCTACACCTTC. This sequence encodes CASSFDPGQYYGYTF.

The chain links TRBV29-1 to TRBJ2-1; D is unclear. The germline V gene encodes CDR1 SQVTM and CDR2 ANQGSEA. V shed 1 base and J shed 8 bases, with 6 bases lying between them. This CDR3 is 11 amino acids long. The CDR3 region has the DNA TGCAGCGTTGAAGGGTGGGATGAGCAGTTCTTC. Residues: CSVEGWDEQFF.

The chain combines TRBV27 with TRBJ2-3, with D possibly TRBD1 on 6 matching bases. CDR3 length: 13 residues. Trimming removed 5 bases at V and 1 base at J, with 7 bases between. Germline V gene data show CDR1 as MNHEY and CDR2 as SMNVEV (reference sequence). This chain's CDR3 is CASSHRGTDTQYF. The CDR3 nucleotides are TGTGCCAGCAGTCACAGGGGCACAGATACGCAGTATTTT.

The chain has TRBV2 and TRBJ1-1; D is perhaps TRBD1 (5 bases). The CDR3 is made up of 13 amino acids. V was clipped by 6 bases and J by 0 bases, with 8 bases between them. CDR1 is SNHLY, CDR2 FYNNEI, per germline. The CDR3 loop reads CASSGTVNTEAFF. The DNA of the CDR3 is TGTGCCAGCAGCGGGACGGTGAACACTGAAGCTTTCTTT.

This chain uses TRBV6-1 with TRBJ1-1; weak D call: TRBD1 (5 bases). Germline CDR1 is MNHNS and CDR2 is SASEGT. V lost 4 bases and J lost 11, with 11 bases in between. The CDR3 sequence is 11 residues long. The chain's CDR3 is CASSAQGTAFF. In DNA form, the CDR3 reads TGTGCCAGCAGTGCCCAGGGTACGGCTTTCTTT.

The chain employs TRBV5-8 and TRBJ2-3; possible D gene TRBD1, 6 bases. Trimming pared 10 bases from V and 8 bases from J, leaving 14 bases between. The CDR3 covers 11 residues. Germline CDR1 and CDR2: SGHTS and YDEGEE. The DNA for the CDR3 is TGTGCCGCCCGGCCACAGGGTACGCAGTATTTT. Translated: CAARPQGTQYF.

The chain combines TRBV4-2 with TRBJ1-2; D is ambiguous. Trimming took 0 bases from V and 5 from J, leaving 4 bases between them. From germline, CDR1 is LGHNA and CDR2 YNFKEQ. The CDR3 runs 12 residues. The CDR3 region has the DNA TGTGCCAGCAGCCAAGACCCTTATGGCTACACCTTC. Translating gives CASSQDPYGYTF.

The chain combines TRBV6-6 with TRBJ2-1; 8 bases align to TRBD1. This CDR3 is 15 amino acids long. V lost 6 bases, J lost 7 bases, and 11 bases stayed unmatched. Germline-derived CDR1 and CDR2 are MNHNY and SVGAGI (reference sequence). The DNA for the CDR3 is TGTGCCAGCAGCCTCCTGACAGGGGCGGGGAATGAGCAGTTCTTC. This sequence encodes CASSLLTGAGNEQFF.

The chain links TRBV28 to TRBJ2-1, with 13 nucleotides matching TRBD2. The CDR3 length is 15 residues. From germline, CDR1 is MDHEN and CDR2 SYDVKM. J lost 8 bases, V lost 5 bases, and 6 bases had no gene match. In DNA form, the CDR3 reads TGTGCCAGCAGTCTCGGGACTAGCGGGGTCGATGAGCAGTTCTTC. Amino acid sequence: CASSLGTSGVDEQFF.

The J gene is TRBJ1-2, the V gene TRBV28; no firm D call. The ends were cut back, 6 bases at V and 8 bases at J, with 13 bases in the middle. The CDR3 has 12 amino acids. CDR1 and CDR2 from the germline V gene are MDHEN and SYDVKM. For the CDR3, the DNA is TGTGCCAGCAGCCTCGACAATTCCGGCTACACCTTC. Amino acid sequence: CASSLDNSGYTF.

The rearrangement joins TRBV4-3 to TRBJ2-1; 8 bases fit TRBD2. CDR1 is LGHNA and CDR2 is YSLEER in the germline V gene. V lost 0 bases to trimming and J lost 0 bases; unmatched junction nucleotides: 4. The CDR3 spans 17 residues. The CDR3 region is CASSQDSGTSSYNEQFF. In DNA form, the CDR3 reads TGCGCCAGCAGCCAAGATAGCGGGACCAGCTCCTACAATGAGCAGTTCTTC.

The chain carries TRBV6-5 and TRBJ2-7; D is unclear. Per the germline V gene, CDR1 is MNHEY and CDR2 is SVGAGI. Trimming stripped 9 bases from V and 3 bases from J, with 6 bases between. The CDR3 totals 10 residues. CDR3 loop: CARSHYEQYF. The DNA of the CDR3 is TGTGCCAGGTCCCACTACGAGCAGTACTTC.

V and J are TRBV19 and TRBJ2-5; D tentatively reads TRBD1 or TRBD2 (5 bases each). The length of the CDR3 is 12 residues. Germline CDR1 and CDR2: LNHDA and SQIVND (reference sequence). The CDR3, as DNA: TGTGGGGAATCAGGGAGACAAGAGACCCAGTACTTC. This codes for CGESGRQETQYF.

V gene TRBV11-1 combines with J gene TRBJ1-3; no definite D call. Deletions cut 5 bases from V and 0 bases from J, with 11 bases between. The CDR3 covers 15 residues. Germline loops: CDR1 SGHAT, CDR2 FQDESV (reference sequence). The CDR3: CASSLNTYSGNTIYF. The CDR3 DNA is TGTGCCAGCAGCCTCAACACCTACTCTGGAAACACCATATATTTT.

This clone was observed once. This CDR3 reads CAWSGAVRDAYGYTF. Here the CDR3 DNA reads TGTGCCTGGAGTGGCGCGGTCAGGGATGCATATGGCTACACCTTC. The V call is TRBV30, the J call TRBJ1-2; TRBD1 might be the D (5 bases). There are 15 residues in the CDR3. V was shortened by 1 base and J by 5 bases, with 17 bases between the two germline ends. Looked up from germline, CDR1 is GTSNPN and CDR2 is SVGIG (reference sequence).

The chain links TRBV5-4 to TRBJ2-3; D uncertain. Germline CDR1 and CDR2: SGHNT and YYREEE (reference sequence). Trimming pared 4 bases from V and 0 bases from J, leaving 9 bases between. This CDR3 region has 14 residues. The CDR3 sequence is CASSQTISTDTQYF. CDR3 nucleotide sequence: TGTGCCAGCAGCCAGACGATCAGCACAGATACGCAGTATTTT.

The chain uses TRBV6-5 and TRBJ2-7; possible D gene TRBD1, 6 bases. V was clipped by 5 bases and J by 5 bases, with 13 bases between them. CDR3 size: 13 residues. Looked up from germline, CDR1 is MNHEY and CDR2 is SVGAGI. The CDR3 nucleotides read TGTGCCAGCAGTCCGACAGGTTCCCACGAGCAGTACTTC. It specifies CASSPTGSHEQYF.

The chain recombines TRBV18 with TRBJ1-2, with D tentatively TRBD1 (6 bases). The CDR3 is 14 amino acids. Germline V gene sequence: CDR1 KGHSH, CDR2 LQKENI. The germline V and J ends were trimmed by 1 base and 6 bases, with 12 bases remaining between them. The CDR3 nucleotides read TGTGCCAGCTCACCACAGGGGGATCTGGATGGCTACACCTTC. It yields the protein CASSPQGDLDGYTF.

This clone was seen just once. This rearrangement joins TRBV29-1 to TRBJ2-7; TRBD2 aligns across 9 bases. Germline CDR1 reads SQVTM; CDR2 reads ANQGSEA. This CDR3 has 15 residues. Trimming at V came to 1 base and at J to 4 bases, leaving 8 bases not matched to a gene. The CDR3 nucleotides are TGCAGCGTTGAAGTGGGTAGCGGGAGAAGGTACGAGCAGTACTTC. It yields the protein CSVEVGSGRRYEQYF.

The gene calls are TRBV7-2 and TRBJ2-3; tentative D call: TRBD2 (5 bases). Germline assignment: CDR1 SGHTA and CDR2 FQGNSA. This CDR3 spans 16 amino acids. The V gene lost 2 bases and the J gene lost 3 bases, with 15 bases spanning the gap. The CDR3 coding sequence is TGTGCCAGCAGCTTATGCTGCCTAGCAGCAACAGATACGCAGTATTTT. It translates to CASSLCCLAATDTQYF.

This chain links TRBV18 with TRBJ1-1; the D is unclear. This CDR3 comprises 11 residues. With 6 bases removed from V and 1 base from J, the gap between germline ends came to 3 bases. Germline V gene sequence: CDR1 KGHSH, CDR2 LQKENI. Here the CDR3 DNA reads TGTGCCAGCTCTCCGAACACTGAAGCTTTCTTT. Its translation is CASSPNTEAFF.

The rearrangement links TRBV9 to TRBJ2-2; D remains unclear. CDR3 size: 12 residues. The ends were cut back, 0 bases at V and 6 bases at J, with 3 bases in the middle. Germline V gene data show CDR1 as SGDLS and CDR2 as YYNGEE. In DNA, the CDR3 is TGTGCCAGCAGCGTAGTGGCCGGGGAGCTGTTTTTT. Translated: CASSVVAGELFF. Together with reference TRBV9 and TRBJ2-2, the CDR3 gives the full variable domain: DSGVTQTPKHLITATGQRVTLRCSPRSGDLSVYWYQQSLDQGLQFLIQYYNGEERAKGNILERFSAQQFPDLHSELNLSSLELGDSALYFCASSVVAGELFFGEGSRLTVL.

This clone was detected only a few times. CDR3 region: CASNMGRSGGEQYF. In DNA, the CDR3 is TGTGCCAGCAACATGGGACGGTCGGGGGGGGAGCAGTACTTC. This rearrangement joins TRBV5-6 to TRBJ2-7; 8 bases align to TRBD2. Germline loops: CDR1 SGHDT, CDR2 YYEEEE. CDR3 length: 14 residues. The ends lost 6 bases at V and 7 bases at J; junction bases unmatched: 12.

The V and J genes are TRBV2 and TRBJ2-1, with TRBD2 matching 11 bases. J gave up 7 bases and V 3 bases, and 8 bases lay outside the gene matches. The CDR3 length is 16 residues. Germline V lookup: CDR1 SNHLY, CDR2 FYNNEI. In nucleotides, the CDR3 is TGTGCCAGCAGTGAGAGGACTAGCGGGTTTGGAAATGAGCAGTTCTTC. As protein: CASSERTSGFGNEQFF.

This chain uses TRBV7-9 with TRBJ1-1; D call uncertain. The V gene lost 0 bases and the J gene lost 8 bases, with 10 bases spanning the gap. Germline V gene data show CDR1 as SEHNR and CDR2 as FQNEAQ (reference sequence). This CDR3 has 13 residues. Written as DNA, the CDR3 is TGTGCCAGCAGCTTAGCAGGGCCTCGGGAAGCTTTCTTT. Translating gives CASSLAGPREAFF.

V is TRBV6-5 and J is TRBJ2-1; the D is unclear. CDR1 MNHEY and CDR2 SVGAGI come from the germline V gene. This CDR3 has 13 residues. The V gene lost 2 bases and the J gene lost 9 bases, with 11 bases spanning the gap. The DNA of the CDR3 is TGTGCCAGCAGTTACGGAGCCATGGGTGAGCAGTTCTTC. Its protein is CASSYGAMGEQFF.

The gene calls are TRBV5-5 and TRBJ2-7; D gene unclear. Germline lookup yields CDR1 SGHKS and CDR2 YYEKEE (reference sequence). With 1 base removed from V and 4 bases from J, the gap between germline ends came to 9 bases. CDR3 length: 13 amino acids. In DNA, the CDR3 is TGTGCCAGCAGCTTGATAGCAGATTACGAGCAGTACTTC. This sequence encodes CASSLIADYEQYF. The full variable domain, its missing parts supplied by reference TRBV5-5 and TRBJ2-7, is DAGVTQSPTHLIKTRGQQVTLRCSPISGHKSVSWYQQVLGQGPQFIFQYYEKEERGRGNFPDRFSARQFPNYSSELNVNALLLGDSALYLCASSLIADYEQYFGPGTRLTVT.

This rearrangement joins TRBV4-2 to TRBJ1-4; no definite D call. The germline V gene has CDR1 LGHNA and CDR2 YNFKEQ. CDR3 size: 13 residues. V was clipped by 1 base and J by 6 bases, with 6 bases between them. The CDR3 spells CASSQVIDEKLFF. In nucleotides, the CDR3 is TGTGCCAGCAGCCAAGTTATCGATGAAAAACTGTTTTTT.

The rearrangement joins TRBV11-2 to TRBJ1-4; TRBD1 might be the D (5 bases). The CDR3 has 14 residues. Deletions cut 3 bases from V and 6 bases from J, with 11 bases between. Looked up from germline, CDR1 is SGHAT and CDR2 is FQNNGV. This CDR3 reads CASSFGGFYEKLFF. DNA for the CDR3: TGTGCCAGCAGCTTCGGGGGATTCTATGAAAAACTGTTTTTT.